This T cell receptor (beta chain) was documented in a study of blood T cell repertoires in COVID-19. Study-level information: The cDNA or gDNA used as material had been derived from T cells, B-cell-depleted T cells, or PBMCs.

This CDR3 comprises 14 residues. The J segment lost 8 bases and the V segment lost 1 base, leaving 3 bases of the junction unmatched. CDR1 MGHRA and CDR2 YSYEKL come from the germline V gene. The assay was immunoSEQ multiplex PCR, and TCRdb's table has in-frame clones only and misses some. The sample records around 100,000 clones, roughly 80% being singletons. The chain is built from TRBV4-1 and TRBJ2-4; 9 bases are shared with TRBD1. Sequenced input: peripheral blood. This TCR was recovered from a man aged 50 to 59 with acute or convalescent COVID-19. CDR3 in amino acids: CASSQGTGEHIQYF. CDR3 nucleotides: TGCGCCAGCAGCCAAGGGACAGGGGAACACATTCAGTACTTC.